The 9 T cell receptor beta chains in this list originate from one sample, sequenced in a study of blood T cell repertoires in COVID-19. Sequencing used immunoSEQ multiplex PCR; TCRdb keeps in-frame clones, though not all of them. The data show approximately 240,000 clones, under 95% seen once. Sequencing used PBMCs or T cells enriched from blood (not recorded which). The receptors come from a woman aged 18-30 years who had recovered from COVID-19.

A few counts support this clone. The CDR3 sequence is CASSYSSLRQPQHF. DNA for the CDR3: TGTGCCAGCAGTTACTCGAGTTTGAGGCAGCCCCAGCATTTT. The chain combines TRBV6-6 with TRBJ1-5, with no clear D. Trimming took 0 bases from V and 7 from J, leaving 10 bases between them. The CDR3 totals 14 residues. Germline V lookup: CDR1 MNHNY, CDR2 SVGAGI (reference sequence).

V gene TRBV9 combines with J gene TRBJ1-2; the D gene is possibly TRBD1 (5 bases). The CDR3 consists of 13 residues. The V end lost 1 base, the J end lost 4 bases, and 8 bases lay between the germline ends. Germline CDR1 SGDLS, CDR2 YYNGEE. The CDR3, as DNA: TGTGCCAGCAGCGTAAATCAGGGCTATGGCTACACCTTC. It specifies CASSVNQGYGYTF.

The table lists this clone with a count of one. The chain recombines TRBV10-3 with TRBJ2-5; 9 positions match TRBD1. V shed 6 bases, J shed 2 bases, and the junction held 4 bases outside the gene matches. The CDR3 has 14 amino acids. Looked up from germline, CDR1 is ENHRY and CDR2 is SYGVKD. The CDR3 coding sequence is TGTGCCATCAGCGGGGACAGGGTGCAAGAGACCCAGTACTTC. Its protein product is CAISGDRVQETQYF.

V and J are TRBV2 and TRBJ2-7; D not resolved. Trimming stripped 2 bases from V and 1 base from J, with 12 bases between. The V gene's germline CDR1 is SNHLY and CDR2 FYNNEI. The CDR3 contains 15 residues. Here the CDR3 reads CASSESPVYSYEQYF. The CDR3 coding sequence is TGTGCCAGCAGTGAATCTCCCGTGTATTCCTACGAGCAGTACTTC.

This clone was picked up a small number of times. This sequence joins TRBV5-1 and TRBJ2-5; 7 nucleotides agree with TRBD2. Germline values: CDR1 SGHRS, CDR2 YFSETQ. Germline trimming cut 0 bases from V and 2 bases from J; bases unmatched to any gene: 10. CDR3 length: 17 residues. CDR3 loop: CASSLDPSGVLQETQYF. The CDR3 region has the DNA TGCGCCAGCAGCTTGGATCCTAGCGGAGTACTTCAAGAGACCCAGTACTTC. Together with reference TRBV5-1 and TRBJ2-5, the CDR3 gives the full variable domain: KAGVTQTPRYLIKTRGQQVTLSCSPISGHRSVSWYQQTPGQGLQFLFEYFSETQRNKGNFPGRFSGRQFSNSRSEMNVSTLELGDSALYLCASSLDPSGVLQETQYFGPGTRLLVL.

The V and J genes are TRBV11-3 and TRBJ1-4, with D perhaps TRBD1 (5 bases). Trimming removed 0 bases from V and 4 bases from J, with 12 bases in between. This CDR3 spans 16 amino acids. The germline V gene encodes CDR1 SGHNT and CDR2 YENEEA. The CDR3 sequence: CASSLDGGSLNEKLFF. The CDR3 bases are TGTGCCAGCAGCTTAGACGGGGGTTCCCTTAATGAAAAACTGTTTTTT.

V is TRBV2 and J is TRBJ1-2; a weak D match, TRBD1 (5 bases). Per the germline V gene, CDR1 is SNHLY and CDR2 is FYNNEI. V lost 5 bases, J lost 0 bases, and 10 bases lay in between. There are 14 residues in the CDR3. CDR3 residues: CASSQGPANYGYTF. The CDR3 DNA sequence: TGTGCCAGCAGTCAGGGTCCTGCTAACTATGGCTACACCTTC.

This clone appeared a single time. J is TRBJ2-4 and V is TRBV5-1; 9 bases are a match to TRBD2. This CDR3 is 14 amino acids long. Germline values: CDR1 SGHRS, CDR2 YFSETQ. Germline trimming cut 4 bases from V and 6 bases from J; bases unmatched to any gene: 5. CDR3 amino acids: CASSVAGDLNIQYF. DNA of the CDR3: TGCGCCAGCAGCGTAGCGGGAGACCTAAACATTCAGTACTTC.

J is TRBJ2-7 and V is TRBV29-1; 12 positions match TRBD2. The CDR3 sequence is 13 residues long. After removal of 4 bases from V and 6 bases from J, the junction contained 4 bases not matched to a gene. Looked up from germline, CDR1 is SQVTM and CDR2 is ANQGSEA. CDR3 amino acids: CSVGGLAGREQYF. The CDR3 nucleotides read TGCAGCGTTGGGGGACTAGCGGGCCGCGAGCAGTACTTC.